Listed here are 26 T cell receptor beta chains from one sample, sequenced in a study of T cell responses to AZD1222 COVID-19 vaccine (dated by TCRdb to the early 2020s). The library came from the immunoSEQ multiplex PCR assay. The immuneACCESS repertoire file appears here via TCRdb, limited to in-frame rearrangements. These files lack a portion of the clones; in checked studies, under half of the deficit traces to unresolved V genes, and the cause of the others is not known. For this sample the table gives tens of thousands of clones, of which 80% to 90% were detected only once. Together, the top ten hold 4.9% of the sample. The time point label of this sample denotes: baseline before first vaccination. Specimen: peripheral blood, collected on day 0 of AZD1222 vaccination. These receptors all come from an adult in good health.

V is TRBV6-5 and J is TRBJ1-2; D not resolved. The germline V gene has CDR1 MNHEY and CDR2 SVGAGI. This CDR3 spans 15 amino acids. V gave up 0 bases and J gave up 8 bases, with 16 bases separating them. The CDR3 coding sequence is TGTGCCAGCAGTTACTCGCCTCTTGGGGTGGGGGGCTACACCTTC. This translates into CASSYSPLGVGGYTF.

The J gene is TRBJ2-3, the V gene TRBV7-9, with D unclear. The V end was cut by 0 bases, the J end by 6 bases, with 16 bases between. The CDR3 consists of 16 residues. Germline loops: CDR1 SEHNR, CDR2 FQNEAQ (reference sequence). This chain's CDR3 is CASSLALNPPADTQYF. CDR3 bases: TGTGCCAGCAGCTTAGCGCTTAATCCACCGGCGGATACGCAGTATTTT.

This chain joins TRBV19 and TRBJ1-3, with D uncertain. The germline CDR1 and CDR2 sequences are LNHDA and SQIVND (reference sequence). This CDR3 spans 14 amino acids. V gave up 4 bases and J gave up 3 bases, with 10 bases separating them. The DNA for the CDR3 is TGTGCCAGTAGTACCGGCGAAGGTGGAAACACCATATATTTT. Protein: CASSTGEGGNTIYF.

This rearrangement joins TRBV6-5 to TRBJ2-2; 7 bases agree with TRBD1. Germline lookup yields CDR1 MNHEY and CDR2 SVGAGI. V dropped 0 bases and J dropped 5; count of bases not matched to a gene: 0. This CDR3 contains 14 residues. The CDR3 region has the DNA TGTGCCAGCAGTTACTCCAGGGGGACCGGGGAGCTGTTTTTT. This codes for CASSYSRGTGELFF.

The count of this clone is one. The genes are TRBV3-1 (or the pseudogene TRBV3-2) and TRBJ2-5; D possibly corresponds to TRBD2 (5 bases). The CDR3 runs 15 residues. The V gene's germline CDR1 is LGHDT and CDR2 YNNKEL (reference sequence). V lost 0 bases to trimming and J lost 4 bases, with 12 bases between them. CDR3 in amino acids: CASSQESAGPETQYF. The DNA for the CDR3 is TGTGCCAGCAGCCAAGAATCGGCGGGTCCAGAGACCCAGTACTTC.

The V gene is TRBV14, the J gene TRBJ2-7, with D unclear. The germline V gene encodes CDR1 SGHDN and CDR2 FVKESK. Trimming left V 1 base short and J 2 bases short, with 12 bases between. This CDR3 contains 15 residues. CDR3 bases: TGTGCCAGCAGCCAAGGTGTAGGGAACGCCTACGAGCAGTACTTC. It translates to CASSQGVGNAYEQYF.

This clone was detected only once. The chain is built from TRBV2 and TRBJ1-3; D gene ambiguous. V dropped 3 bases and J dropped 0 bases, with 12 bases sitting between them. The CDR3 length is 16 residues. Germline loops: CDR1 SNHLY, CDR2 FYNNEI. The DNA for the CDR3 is TGTGCCAGCAGTGAGTTTCGGCCTAGCTCTGGAAACACCATATATTTT. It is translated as CASSEFRPSSGNTIYF.

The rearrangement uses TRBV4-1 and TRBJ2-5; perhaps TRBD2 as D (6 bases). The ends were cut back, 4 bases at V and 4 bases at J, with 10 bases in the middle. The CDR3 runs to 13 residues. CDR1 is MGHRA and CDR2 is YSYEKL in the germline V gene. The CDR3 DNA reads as TGCGCCAGCAGCCTGGGGACTTCAGAGACCCAGTACTTC. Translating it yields CASSLGTSETQYF.

CDR3 bases: TGTGCCAGCAGCCACGATATGGATCCCCGGAGGGCTTTCTTT. Translated: CASSHDMDPRRAFF. The J gene is TRBJ1-1, the V gene TRBV11-2; D is unresolved. This CDR3 spans 14 amino acids. The V end was cut by 5 bases, the J end by 11 bases, with 21 bases between. Germline loops: CDR1 SGHAT, CDR2 FQNNGV.

CDR3 residues: CASSVLLAGGIDTQYF. The CDR3 DNA is TGTGCCAGCAGCGTGCTCCTAGCGGGGGGCATAGATACGCAGTATTTT. V usage is TRBV9 and J usage is TRBJ2-3, with 11 bases that match TRBD2. The CDR3 covers 16 residues. Germline lookup yields CDR1 SGDLS and CDR2 YYNGEE. The ends lost 2 bases at V and 5 bases at J; junction bases unmatched: 7.

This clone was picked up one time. The CDR3 is CASGPISSYNEQFF. The CDR3 DNA reads TGTGCCAGCGGACCAATAAGCTCCTACAATGAGCAGTTCTTC. The J gene is TRBJ2-1, the V gene TRBV27; no reliable D call. This CDR3 is 14 amino acids long. Germline CDR1 reads MNHEY; CDR2 reads SMNVEV (reference sequence). The V gene lost 8 bases and the J gene lost 0 bases, with 11 bases spanning the gap.

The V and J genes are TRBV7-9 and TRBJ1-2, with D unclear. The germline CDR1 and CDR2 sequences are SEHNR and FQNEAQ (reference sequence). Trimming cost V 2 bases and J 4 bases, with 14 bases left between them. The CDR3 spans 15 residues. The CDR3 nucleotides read TGTGCCAGCAGCTTAACGGGCAGTCCGACCTATGGCTACACCTTC. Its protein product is CASSLTGSPTYGYTF.

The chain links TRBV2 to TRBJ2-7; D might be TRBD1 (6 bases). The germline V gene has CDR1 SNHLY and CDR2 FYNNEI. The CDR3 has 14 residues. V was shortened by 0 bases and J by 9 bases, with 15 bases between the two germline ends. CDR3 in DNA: TGTGCCAGCAGTGAAGCGCTTCACGAGGACAGGCAGTACTTC. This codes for CASSEALHEDRQYF.

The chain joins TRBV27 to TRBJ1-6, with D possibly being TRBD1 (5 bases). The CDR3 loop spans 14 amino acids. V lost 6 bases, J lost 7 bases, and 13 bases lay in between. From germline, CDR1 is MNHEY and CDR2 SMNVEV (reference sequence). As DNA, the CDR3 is TGTGCCAGCAGGCGCCGCCAGGGAAATTCACCCCTCCACTTT. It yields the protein CASRRRQGNSPLHF.

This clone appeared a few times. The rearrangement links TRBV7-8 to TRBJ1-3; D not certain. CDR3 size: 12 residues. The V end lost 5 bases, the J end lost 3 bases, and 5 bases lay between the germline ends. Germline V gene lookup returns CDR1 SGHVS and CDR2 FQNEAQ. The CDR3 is CASSPSGNTIYF. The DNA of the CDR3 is TGTGCCAGCAGCCCTAGTGGAAACACCATATATTTT. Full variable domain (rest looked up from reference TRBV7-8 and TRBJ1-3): GAGVSQSPRYKVAKRGQDVALRCDPISGHVSLFWYQQALGQGPEFLTYFQNEAQLDKSGLPSDRFFAERPEGSVSTLKIQRTQQEDSAVYLCASSPSGNTIYFGEGSWLTVV.

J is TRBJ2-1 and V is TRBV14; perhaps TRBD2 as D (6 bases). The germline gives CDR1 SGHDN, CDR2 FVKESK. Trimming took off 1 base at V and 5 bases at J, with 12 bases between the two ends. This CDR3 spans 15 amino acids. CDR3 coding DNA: TGTGCCAGCAGCCAAGTCCAGGCGGGGCACAATGAGCAGTTCTTC. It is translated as CASSQVQAGHNEQFF.

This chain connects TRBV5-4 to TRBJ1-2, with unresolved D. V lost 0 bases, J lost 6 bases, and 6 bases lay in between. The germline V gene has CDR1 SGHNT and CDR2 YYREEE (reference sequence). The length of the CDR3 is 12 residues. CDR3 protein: CASSLVSDGYTF. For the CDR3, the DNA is TGTGCCAGCAGCTTGGTCAGTGATGGCTACACCTTC.

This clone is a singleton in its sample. The CDR3 bases are TGTGCCAGTACCCCACGGGGCCAGGGATTAGGTCAGCCCCAGCATTTT. It is translated as CASTPRGQGLGQPQHF. The chain carries TRBV19 and TRBJ1-5; perhaps TRBD1 as D (5 bases). The V gene's germline CDR1 is LNHDA and CDR2 SQIVND (reference sequence). V lost 7 bases, J lost 6 bases, and 22 bases lay in between. The CDR3 is 16 amino acids.

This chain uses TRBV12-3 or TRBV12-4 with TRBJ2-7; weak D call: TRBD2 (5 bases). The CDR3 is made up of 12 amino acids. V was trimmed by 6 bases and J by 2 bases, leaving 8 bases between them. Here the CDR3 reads CASSRETYEQYF. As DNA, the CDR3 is TGTGCCAGCAGCCGGGAAACCTACGAGCAGTACTTC.

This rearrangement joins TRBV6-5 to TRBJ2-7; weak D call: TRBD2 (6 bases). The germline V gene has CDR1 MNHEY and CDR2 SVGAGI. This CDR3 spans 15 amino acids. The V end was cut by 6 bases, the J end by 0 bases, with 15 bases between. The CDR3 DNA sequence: TGTGCCAGCAGGGGAGGCGGGGCTAGCTCCTACGAGCAGTACTTC. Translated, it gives CASRGGGASSYEQYF.

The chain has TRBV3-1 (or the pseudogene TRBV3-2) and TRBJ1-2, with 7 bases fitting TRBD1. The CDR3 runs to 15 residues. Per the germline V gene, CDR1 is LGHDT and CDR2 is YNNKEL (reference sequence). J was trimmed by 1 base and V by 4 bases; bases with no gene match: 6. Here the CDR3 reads CASSPSDRYNYGYTF. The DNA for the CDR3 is TGTGCCAGCAGCCCGTCGGACAGGTATAACTATGGCTACACCTTC.

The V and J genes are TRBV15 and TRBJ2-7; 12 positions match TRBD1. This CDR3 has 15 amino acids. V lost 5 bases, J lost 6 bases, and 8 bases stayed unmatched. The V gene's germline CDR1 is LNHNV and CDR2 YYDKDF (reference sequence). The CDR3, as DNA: TGTGCCACCAGCCGAGGGGGACAGGGGGCGGTCGAGCAGTACTTC. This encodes CATSRGGQGAVEQYF.

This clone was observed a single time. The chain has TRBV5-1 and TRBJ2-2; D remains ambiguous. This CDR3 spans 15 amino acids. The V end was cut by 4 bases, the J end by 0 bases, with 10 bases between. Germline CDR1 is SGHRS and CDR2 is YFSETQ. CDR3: CASSLRASNTGELFF. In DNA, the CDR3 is TGCGCCAGCAGCCTACGGGCCTCGAACACCGGGGAGCTGTTTTTT. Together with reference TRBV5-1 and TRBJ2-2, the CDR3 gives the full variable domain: KAGVTQTPRYLIKTRGQQVTLSCSPISGHRSVSWYQQTPGQGLQFLFEYFSETQRNKGNFPGRFSGRQFSNSRSEMNVSTLELGDSALYLCASSLRASNTGELFFGEGSRLTVL.

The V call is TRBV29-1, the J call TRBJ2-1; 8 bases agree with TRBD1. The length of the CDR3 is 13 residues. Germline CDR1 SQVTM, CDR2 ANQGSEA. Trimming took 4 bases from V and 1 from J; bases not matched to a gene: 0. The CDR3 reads CSVGQGSYNEQFF. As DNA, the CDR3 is TGCAGCGTTGGACAGGGGTCCTACAATGAGCAGTTCTTC.

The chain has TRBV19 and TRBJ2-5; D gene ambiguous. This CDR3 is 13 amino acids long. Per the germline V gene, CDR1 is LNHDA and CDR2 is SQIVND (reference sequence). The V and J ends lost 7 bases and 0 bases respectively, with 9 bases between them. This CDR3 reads CASMAGDQETQYF. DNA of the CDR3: TGTGCCAGTATGGCTGGGGACCAAGAGACCCAGTACTTC.

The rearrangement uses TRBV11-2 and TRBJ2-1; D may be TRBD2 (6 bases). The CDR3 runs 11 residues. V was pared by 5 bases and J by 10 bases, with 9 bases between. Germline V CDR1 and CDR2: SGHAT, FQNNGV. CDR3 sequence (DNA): TGTGCCAGCAGCCCCGCGGGGGAGCAGTTCTTC. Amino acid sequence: CASSPAGEQFF.